Listed below are T cell receptor beta chains from one sample, sequenced in a study of PD-1 blockade in classical Hodgkin lymphoma. This table comes from immunoSEQ multiplex PCR, and its TCRdb copy is limited to in-frame clones, with some not included. This sample has 20,000 to 25,000 clones, with under 75% found just once. Source: CD4+ T cells from blood, taken before the fourth cycle of nivolumab. The receptors here all came from a human donor with classical Hodgkin lymphoma. Each CDR3 is given with its conserved first and last residue. D genes are given only for firm matches. Not every row has a clone size; where given, it reads once, few, many or a size class.

v_gene,j_gene,d_gene,abundance,CDR3aa,CDR3nt
TRBV6-6,TRBJ1-2,TRBD1,-,CASSYQPGTENYGYTF,TGTGCCAGCAGTTACCAACCCGGGACAGAGAACTATGGCTACACCTTC
TRBV27,TRBJ2-7,-,once,CASSLSPIWGLGSYEQYF,TGTGCCAGCAGTTTATCCCCCATTTGGGGGTTGGGCTCCTACGAGCAGTACTTC
TRBV2,TRBJ1-4,-,-,CASSDRYNEKLFF,TGTGCCAGCAGTGATCGGTATAATGAAAAACTGTTTTTT
TRBV27,TRBJ1-1,-,few,CASSFQGLGNTEAFF,TGTGCCAGCAGTTTCCAGGGGCTTGGGAACACTGAAGCTTTCTTT
TRBV16,TRBJ2-4,-,few,CASSQSRGKNIQYF,TGTGCCAGCAGCCAATCCCGGGGCAAAAACATTCAGTACTTC
TRBV4-3,TRBJ1-6,-,few,CASSGDAHYYNSPLHF,TGCGCCAGCAGCGGGGATGCACACTACTATAATTCACCCCTCCACTTT
TRBV28,TRBJ2-2,TRBD1,-,CASSGQGRNTGELFF,TGTGCCAGCAGCGGACAGGGGAGGAACACCGGGGAGCTGTTTTTT
TRBV6-5,TRBJ2-2,-,-,CASTRAKDGELFF,TGTGCCAGCACTCGGGCTAAGGACGGGGAGCTGTTTTTT
TRBV9,TRBJ1-2,-,-,CASSVGVGDYGYTF,TGTGCCAGCAGCGTAGGGGTAGGGGACTATGGCTACACCTTC
TRBV2,TRBJ2-3,-,few,CASRPVRRGDTQYF,TGTGCCAGCAGGCCGGTTAGACGGGGAGATACGCAGTATTTT
TRBV5-4,TRBJ1-2,TRBD1,-,CASSAGTAYNYGYTF,TGTGCCAGCAGCGCCGGGACAGCCTATAACTATGGCTACACCTTC
TRBV6-6,TRBJ1-3,TRBD1,-,CASSPGQASSGNTIYF,TGTGCCAGCAGTCCGGGACAGGCCAGCTCTGGAAACACCATATATTTT
TRBV5-6,TRBJ2-5,-,-,CASSSDRDYQETQYF,TGTGCCAGCAGCTCAGACCGGGACTACCAAGAGACCCAGTACTTC
TRBV5-1,TRBJ1-2,TRBD1,-,CASSDGTGGNYGYTF,TGCGCCAGCAGCGACGGGACAGGGGGCAACTATGGCTACACCTTC
TRBV27,TRBJ2-6,-,-,CASSLRGSRSGANVLTF,TGTGCCAGCAGTTTACGGGGGAGTCGGTCTGGGGCCAACGTCCTGACTTTC
TRBV27,TRBJ1-6,-,few,CASSLQGNSPLHF,TGTGCCAGCAGTTTACAGGGGAATTCACCCCTCCACTTT
TRBV7-9,TRBJ2-3,-,-,CASSLNSNPATDTQYF,TGTGCCAGCAGCTTAAATAGTAATCCCGCCACAGATACGCAGTATTTT
TRBV11-1,TRBJ1-6,-,few,CASSLSQGNSPLHF,TGTGCCAGCAGCTTAAGTCAGGGGAATTCACCCCTCCACTTT
TRBV4-3,TRBJ1-2,TRBD1,few,CASSQGTGGYGYTF,TGCGCCAGCAGCCAAGGGACAGGGGGCTATGGCTACACCTTC
TRBV7-6,TRBJ2-5,TRBD2,-,CASSLGSGGPGETQYF,TGTGCCAGCAGCTTAGGTAGCGGGGGGCCGGGGGAGACCCAGTACTTC
TRBV21-1,TRBJ2-2,-,-,CASSSGSNTGELFF,TGTGCCAGCAGCTCCGGGTCCAACACCGGGGAGCTGTTTTTT
TRBV5-1,TRBJ1-5,-,few,CASSYLPGSNQPQHF,TGCGCCAGCAGTTACCTCCCAGGGAGCAATCAGCCCCAGCATTTT
TRBV29-1,TRBJ2-4,-,-,CSVARGDIQYF,TGCAGCGTTGCGAGAGGGGACATTCAGTACTTC
TRBV4-3,TRBJ1-6,-,-,CASSQRGSSPLHF,TGCGCCAGCAGCCAGAGGGGTAGTTCACCCCTCCACTTT
TRBV7-6,TRBJ2-5,-,-,CASSPRGGRETQYF,TGTGCCAGCAGCCCTCGAGGGGGGCGAGAGACCCAGTACTTC
TRBV7-6,TRBJ1-1,TRBD1,-,CASSLTGGENTEAFF,TGTGCCAGCAGCCTGACAGGGGGAGAAAACACTGAAGCTTTCTTT
TRBV7-7,TRBJ2-2,TRBD2,once,CASSRGLAGGANTGELFF,TGTGCTAGCAGTCGGGGGCTAGCGGGGGGCGCGAACACCGGGGAGCTGTTTTTT
TRBV18,TRBJ2-7,-,-,CASSPSSTDETYEQYF,TGTGCCAGCTCACCATCTTCTACGGACGAAACCTACGAGCAGTACTTC
TRBV4-3,TRBJ1-5,-,once,CASSQELTGLSNQPQHF,TGCGCCAGCAGCCAAGAACTGACAGGTCTTAGCAATCAGCCCCAGCATTTT
TRBV6-5,TRBJ2-2,-,-,CASSYSWVTGELFF,TGTGCCAGCAGTTACTCGTGGGTTACCGGGGAGCTGTTTTTT
TRBV5-4,TRBJ2-2,-,-,CASSLEPLTGELFF,TGCGCCAGCAGCCTAGAACCGCTCACCGGGGAGCTGTTTTTT
TRBV4-3,TRBJ1-2,TRBD1,-,CASSHSPTGGVTNYGYTF,TGCGCCAGCAGCCATTCCCCGACAGGGGGAGTCACTAACTATGGCTACACCTTC
TRBV5-5,TRBJ2-7,-,-,CASSLVAGAHYEQYF,TGTGCCAGCAGCTTGGTAGCAGGGGCCCACTACGAGCAGTACTTC
TRBV7-3,TRBJ1-6,-,few,CASSLGSYNSPLHF,TGTGCCAGCAGCTTAGGCAGCTATAATTCACCCCTCCACTTT
TRBV2,TRBJ2-7,TRBD1,-,CASERTGTYEQYF,TGTGCCAGCGAAAGGACAGGGACCTACGAGCAGTACTTC
TRBV5-1,TRBJ2-5,TRBD2,-,CASSPTSAQETQYF,TGCGCCAGCAGCCCGACTAGCGCCCAAGAGACCCAGTACTTC